This TCR beta chain was observed in a study of technical replicates of blood from a few donors. Assay used: immunoSEQ multiplex PCR; TCRdb lists only in-frame clones, some missing. Among about 64,000 clones listed, approximately 86% were seen once. Trimming removed 4 bases from V and 6 bases from J; junction bases left unmatched: 11. This CDR3 has 16 residues. Germline V gene sequence: CDR1 ENHRY, CDR2 SYGVKD. The TCR originated in a human donor in good health. Some clones in this sample may be carry-over from other donors' samples. What was sequenced was PBMCs. The rearrangement uses TRBV10-3 and TRBJ2-3; 9 bases agree with TRBD1. The CDR3 here is CAISGGDRVSGDTQYF. In nucleotides, the CDR3 is TGTGCCATCAGTGGGGGGGACAGGGTCTCGGGGGATACGCAGTATTTT.